The 12 T cell receptor beta chains given below trace back to one sample, sequenced in a study of human T cells and chemical hapten exposure. TCRdb passed the RACE reads through MiXCR, listing each CDR3 protein once. This table has under 75,000 distinct CDR3 sequences, around 10% appearing once. The time point: patch test 3, about 24 weeks after DPC sensitization. Treatment reported: therapeutic diphenylcyclopropenone sensitization with weekly scalp DPC. The sequencing used whole blood, collected in connection with sensitization to the hapten diphenylcyclopropenone (DPC). The receptors stem from a woman aged 45-59 years with alopecia areata. Some clones in this sample may be carry-over from other donors' samples.

The table lists this clonotype with many counts. The chain has TRBV28 and TRBJ1-1; D gene uncertain. CDR3 length: 11 residues. In germline, CDR1 is MDHEN, CDR2 SYDVKM. V lost 6 bases and J lost 1, with 3 bases in between. Written as DNA, the CDR3 is TGTGCCAGCAGGGGGAACACTGAAGCTTTCTTT. Translated, it gives CASRGNTEAFF.

This clonotype was picked up many times. The chain employs TRBV11-2 and TRBJ2-6, with 10 nucleotides matching TRBD1. With 5 bases clipped from V and 6 bases from J, the junction kept 10 bases outside the gene matches. Germline CDR1 and CDR2: SGHAT and FQNNGV. The length of the CDR3 is 17 residues. CDR3 sequence (DNA): TGTGCCAGCAGCCACCGGGGGAGACAGGGGGCGGCCAACGTCCTGACTTTC. Protein: CASSHRGRQGAANVLTF. Using reference TRBV11-2 and TRBJ2-6 for the parts outside the CDR3, the full variable domain is EAGVAQSPRYKIIEKRQSVAFWCNPISGHATLYWYQQILGQGPKLLIQFQNNGVVDDSQLPKDRFSAERLKGVDSTLKIQPAKLEDSAVYLCASSHRGRQGAANVLTFGAGSRLTVL.

This clonotype was observed a handful of times. V gene TRBV29-1 combines with J gene TRBJ1-2; 7 positions match TRBD1. CDR1 SQVTM and CDR2 ANQGSEA come from the germline V gene. J lost 4 bases, V lost 4 bases, and 6 bases had no gene match. This CDR3 comprises 13 residues. CDR3 nucleotides: TGCAGCGTTGGGGCGGGACAGATCTATGGCTACACCTTC. Its translation is CSVGAGQIYGYTF.

Points on this clonotype: It is likely a read error, because the conserved phenylalanine at the end of the CDR3 is missing. The chain joins TRBV18 to TRBJ1-1; TRBD1 matches at 9 bases. V dropped 4 bases and J dropped 0; count of bases not matched to a gene: 6. Germline V gives CDR1 KGHSH, CDR2 LQKENI. This CDR3 comprises 16 residues. CDR3 residues: CASSLGTGRMNTEAFS. The CDR3 DNA reads TGTGCCAGCTCACTTGGGACAGGGAGGATGAACACTGAAGCTTTCTCT.

Note on this clonotype: One end of the junction does not line up with germline, which may come from a read error. The genes are TRBV29-1 and TRBJ2-7, with 7 positions matching TRBD1. The germline V gene has CDR1 SQVTM and CDR2 ANQGSEA. The CDR3 length is 12 residues. CDR3 amino acids: CSVEGTGVEQYF. The CDR3 coding sequence is TGCAGCGTGGAAGGAACAGGGGTCGAGCAGTACTTC.

The rearrangement links TRBV29-1 to TRBJ1-1, with D hard to call. There are 11 residues in the CDR3. With 7 bases removed from V and 1 base from J, the gap between germline ends came to 7 bases. Germline V lookup: CDR1 SQVTM, CDR2 ANQGSEA. CDR3 coding DNA: TGCAGCGCGGTAGAGAACACTGAAGCTTTCTTT. This translates into CSAVENTEAFF.

On this clonotype itself: This may be a read error, as it is one base from a much larger clone. The chain carries TRBV25-1 and TRBJ2-3, with 9 positions matching TRBD2. Germline V gives CDR1 MGHDK, CDR2 SYGVNS. The CDR3 loop spans 15 amino acids. The CDR3, as DNA: TGTGCCAGCAGTGATAGCGGGAGAGGCACAGAAACGCAGTATTTT. Residues: CASSDSGRGTETQYF.

This clonotype was observed many times. V is TRBV29-1 and J is TRBJ2-6; 10 nucleotides line up with TRBD2. The CDR3 length is 15 residues. J gave up 2 bases and V 6 bases, and 4 bases lay outside the gene matches. CDR1 SQVTM and CDR2 ANQGSEA come from the germline V gene. CDR3 amino acids: CSVASGSPGANVLTF. The CDR3 nucleotides are TGCAGCGTAGCTAGCGGGAGTCCTGGGGCCAACGTCCTGACTTTC.

This clonotype was counted between two and nine times. The genes are TRBV29-1 and TRBJ2-1; 7 nucleotides match TRBD2. CDR1 is SQVTM and CDR2 is ANQGSEA in the germline V gene. V gave up 6 bases and J gave up 7 bases; unmatched junction bases: 12. The CDR3 runs to 14 residues. CDR3 protein: CSVGLTSDWNEQFF. CDR3 nucleotide sequence: TGCAGCGTCGGCCTTACTAGCGATTGGAATGAGCAGTTCTTC.

This clonotype has ten or more counts. The chain employs TRBV6-2 or TRBV6-3 and TRBJ2-1; the D call may be TRBD1 or TRBD2 (5 bases each). The CDR3 covers 16 residues. CDR1 MNHEY and CDR2 SVGEGT come from the germline V gene. Trimming pared 6 bases from V and 5 bases from J, leaving 20 bases between. CDR3 loop: CASRHKTGAAHNEQFF. As DNA, the CDR3 is TGTGCCAGCAGACACAAGACCGGGGCCGCCCACAATGAGCAGTTCTTC.

This clonotype was seen ten or more times. This chain uses TRBV3-1 with TRBJ2-3; 8 bases fit TRBD2. This CDR3 region has 16 residues. The germline V gene encodes CDR1 LGHDT and CDR2 YNNKEL (reference sequence). After removal of 0 bases from V and 6 bases from J, the junction contained 8 bases not matched to a gene. CDR3 amino acids: CASSQDGTRLGDTQYF. In nucleotides, the CDR3 is TGTGCCAGCAGCCAAGATGGGACTAGACTGGGGGATACGCAGTATTTT.

This clonotype showed up many times. In DNA form, the CDR3 reads TGTGCCAGCTCACCAGGGATACTCCAAGAGACCCAGTACTTC. This sequence encodes CASSPGILQETQYF. The gene calls are TRBV18 and TRBJ2-5; D call uncertain. The germline V and J ends were trimmed by 2 bases and 1 base, with 8 bases remaining between them. This CDR3 region has 14 residues. Germline lookup yields CDR1 KGHSH and CDR2 LQKENI.